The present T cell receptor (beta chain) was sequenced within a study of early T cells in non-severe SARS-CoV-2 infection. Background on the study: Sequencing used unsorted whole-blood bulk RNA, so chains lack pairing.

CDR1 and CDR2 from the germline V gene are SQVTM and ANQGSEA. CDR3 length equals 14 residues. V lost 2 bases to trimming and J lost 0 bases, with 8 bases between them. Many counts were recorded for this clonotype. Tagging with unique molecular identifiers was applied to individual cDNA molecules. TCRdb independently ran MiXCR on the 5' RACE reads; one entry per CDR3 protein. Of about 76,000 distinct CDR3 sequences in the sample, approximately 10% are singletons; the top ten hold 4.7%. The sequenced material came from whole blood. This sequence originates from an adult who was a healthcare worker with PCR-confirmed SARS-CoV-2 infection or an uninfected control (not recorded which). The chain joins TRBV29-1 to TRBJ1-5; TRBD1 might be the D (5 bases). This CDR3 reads CSVETGYSNQPQHF. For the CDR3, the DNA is TGCAGCGTTGAAACAGGTTATAGCAATCAGCCCCAGCATTTT.